This T cell receptor (beta chain) emerged from a study of OX40 agonist ivuxolimab in advanced cancers. V was trimmed by 3 bases and J by 2 bases, leaving 11 bases between them. This CDR3 region has 14 residues. Per germline, CDR1 SGDLS and CDR2 YYNGEE. Peripheral blood came from all dose cohorts at three timepoints. The method was immunoSEQ multiplex PCR; TCRdb's version includes in-frame clones alone and lacks a portion of them. Of 15,000 to 20,000 clones in the sample, roughly 80% were seen once. A note on this clone: The target antigen is unknown.

Study-wide points: Some nonresponders also had low normalized T-cell clonal expansion.

The chain links TRBV9 to TRBJ1-1, with D perhaps matching TRBD1 (6 bases). Sequenced material: CD4+ or CD8+ T cells sorted from blood, taken in a trial of the OX40 agonist ivuxolimab. This receptor was identified in an adult with an advanced solid tumor such as melanoma, head and neck, liver or kidney cancer. CDR3 DNA sequence: TGTGCCAGCAGCGGTAGGGACACAAACACTGAAGCTTTCTTT. It yields the protein CASSGRDTNTEAFF.